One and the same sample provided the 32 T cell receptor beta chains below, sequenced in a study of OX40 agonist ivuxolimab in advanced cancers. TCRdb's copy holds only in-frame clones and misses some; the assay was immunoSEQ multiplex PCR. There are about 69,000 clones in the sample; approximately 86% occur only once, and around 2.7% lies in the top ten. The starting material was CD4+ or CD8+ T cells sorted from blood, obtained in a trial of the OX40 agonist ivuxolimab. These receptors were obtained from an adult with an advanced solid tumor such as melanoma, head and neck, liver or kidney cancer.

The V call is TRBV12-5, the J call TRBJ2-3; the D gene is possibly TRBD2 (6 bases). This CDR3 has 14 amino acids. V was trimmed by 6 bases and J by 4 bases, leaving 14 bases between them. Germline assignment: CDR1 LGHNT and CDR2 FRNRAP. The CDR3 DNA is TGTGCTAGTGGGTCCGGGAGCGGCGCAGATACGCAGTATTTT. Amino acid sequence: CASGSGSGADTQYF.

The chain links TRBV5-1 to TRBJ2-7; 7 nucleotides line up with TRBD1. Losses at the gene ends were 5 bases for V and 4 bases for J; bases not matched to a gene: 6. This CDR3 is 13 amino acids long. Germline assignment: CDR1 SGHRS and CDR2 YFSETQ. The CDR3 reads CASRTDREYEQYF. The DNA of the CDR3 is TGCGCCAGCAGAACAGACAGGGAATACGAGCAGTACTTC.

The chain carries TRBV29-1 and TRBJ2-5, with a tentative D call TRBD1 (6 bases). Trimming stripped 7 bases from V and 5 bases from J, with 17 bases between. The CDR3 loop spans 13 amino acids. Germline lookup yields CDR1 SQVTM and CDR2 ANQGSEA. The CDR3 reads CSGTTGPGETQYF. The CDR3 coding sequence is TGCAGCGGTACGACAGGTCCGGGGGAGACCCAGTACTTC.

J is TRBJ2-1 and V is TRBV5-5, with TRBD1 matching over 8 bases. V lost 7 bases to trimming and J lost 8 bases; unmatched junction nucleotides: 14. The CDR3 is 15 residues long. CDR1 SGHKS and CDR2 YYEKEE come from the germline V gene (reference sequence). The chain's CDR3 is CASGPWTGSKHEQFF. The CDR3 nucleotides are TGTGCCAGCGGGCCCTGGACAGGGTCCAAGCATGAGCAGTTCTTC.

The CDR3 region has the DNA TGTGCCAGCCTTGGGGAACCTGGAAACACCATATATTTT. Translating it yields CASLGEPGNTIYF. The rearrangement uses TRBV2 and TRBJ1-3; D is uncertain. This CDR3 spans 13 amino acids. V was pared by 8 bases and J by 2 bases, with 10 bases between. Germline lookup yields CDR1 SNHLY and CDR2 FYNNEI.

CDR3 sequence (DNA): TGTGCCAGCAGTTTTGAAGGGAGGGGCAATCAGCCCCAGCATTTT. Translated, it gives CASSFEGRGNQPQHF. The V and J genes are TRBV28 and TRBJ1-5; D is undetermined. The CDR3 covers 15 residues. In germline, CDR1 is MDHEN, CDR2 SYDVKM. Between the trimmed V and J ends, which lost 3 bases and 2 bases, there was a span of 11 bases.

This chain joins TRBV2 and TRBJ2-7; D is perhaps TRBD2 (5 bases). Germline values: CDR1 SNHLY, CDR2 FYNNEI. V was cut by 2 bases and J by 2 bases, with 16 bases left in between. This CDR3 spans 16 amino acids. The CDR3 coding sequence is TGTGCCAGCAGTGAAAATTGGCGGGCGAAAACCTACGAGCAGTACTTC. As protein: CASSENWRAKTYEQYF.

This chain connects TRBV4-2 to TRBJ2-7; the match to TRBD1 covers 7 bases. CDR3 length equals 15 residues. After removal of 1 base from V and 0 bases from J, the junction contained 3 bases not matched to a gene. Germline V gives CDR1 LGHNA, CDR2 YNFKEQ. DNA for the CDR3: TGTGCCAGCAGCCAAGCCGGGACAGACTCCTACGAGCAGTACTTC. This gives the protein CASSQAGTDSYEQYF.

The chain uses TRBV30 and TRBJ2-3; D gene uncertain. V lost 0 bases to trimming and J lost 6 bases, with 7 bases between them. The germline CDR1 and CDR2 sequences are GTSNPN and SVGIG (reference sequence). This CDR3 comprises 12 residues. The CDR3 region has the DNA TGTGCCTGGAGTGTAGGGCGGGATACGCAGTATTTT. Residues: CAWSVGRDTQYF.

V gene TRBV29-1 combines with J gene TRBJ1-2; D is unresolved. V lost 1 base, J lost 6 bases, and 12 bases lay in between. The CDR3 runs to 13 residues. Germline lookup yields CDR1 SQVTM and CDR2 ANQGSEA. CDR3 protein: CSVEAGPVHGYTF. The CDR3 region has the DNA TGCAGCGTTGAAGCGGGCCCAGTCCATGGCTACACCTTC.

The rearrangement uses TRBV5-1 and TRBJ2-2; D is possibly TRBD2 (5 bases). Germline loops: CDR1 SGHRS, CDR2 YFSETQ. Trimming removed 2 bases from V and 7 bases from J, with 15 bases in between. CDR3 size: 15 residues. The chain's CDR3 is CASSFSRGAIGELFF. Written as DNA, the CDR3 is TGCGCCAGCAGCTTCAGCCGGGGAGCTATCGGGGAGCTGTTTTTT. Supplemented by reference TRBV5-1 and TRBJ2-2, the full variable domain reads KAGVTQTPRYLIKTRGQQVTLSCSPISGHRSVSWYQQTPGQGLQFLFEYFSETQRNKGNFPGRFSGRQFSNSRSEMNVSTLELGDSALYLCASSFSRGAIGELFFGEGSRLTVL.

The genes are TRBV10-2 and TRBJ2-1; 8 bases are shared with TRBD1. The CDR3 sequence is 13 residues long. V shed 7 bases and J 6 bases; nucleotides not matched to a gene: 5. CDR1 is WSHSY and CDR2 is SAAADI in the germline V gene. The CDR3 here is CASKDRVLNEQFF. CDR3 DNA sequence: TGCGCCAGCAAGGACAGGGTACTCAATGAGCAGTTCTTC.

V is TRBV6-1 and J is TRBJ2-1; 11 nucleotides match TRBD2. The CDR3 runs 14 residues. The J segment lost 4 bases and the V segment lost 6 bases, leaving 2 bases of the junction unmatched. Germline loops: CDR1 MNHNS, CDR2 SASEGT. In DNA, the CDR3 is TGTGCCAGCAGCATAGCGGGAGGGTACAATGAGCAGTTCTTC. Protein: CASSIAGGYNEQFF.

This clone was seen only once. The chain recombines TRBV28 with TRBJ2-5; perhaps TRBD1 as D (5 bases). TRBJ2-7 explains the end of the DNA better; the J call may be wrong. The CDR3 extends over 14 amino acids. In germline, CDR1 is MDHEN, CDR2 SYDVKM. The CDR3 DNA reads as TGTGCCAGCAGTCCTGGCAGGGAACTCGACGAGCAGTACTTC. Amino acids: CASSPGRELDEQYF.

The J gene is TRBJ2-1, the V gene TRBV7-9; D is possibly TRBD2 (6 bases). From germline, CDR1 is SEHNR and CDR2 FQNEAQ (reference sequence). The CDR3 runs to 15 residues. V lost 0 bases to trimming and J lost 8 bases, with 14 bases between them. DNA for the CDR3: TGTGCCAGCAGCTTAGCGGGGGGAGATTTGGATGAGCAGTTCTTC. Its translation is CASSLAGGDLDEQFF.

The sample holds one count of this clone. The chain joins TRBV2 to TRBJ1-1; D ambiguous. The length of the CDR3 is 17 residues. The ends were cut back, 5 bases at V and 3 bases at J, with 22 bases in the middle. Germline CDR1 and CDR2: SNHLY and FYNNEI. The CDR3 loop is CASSTSASDAVDTEAFF. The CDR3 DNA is TGTGCCAGCAGTACTAGCGCTTCCGACGCGGTGGACACTGAAGCTTTCTTT.

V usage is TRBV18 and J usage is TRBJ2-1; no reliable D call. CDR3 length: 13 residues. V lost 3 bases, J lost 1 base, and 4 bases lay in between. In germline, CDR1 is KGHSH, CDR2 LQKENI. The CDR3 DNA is TGTGCCAGCTCACCGGGGTCCTACAATGAGCAGTTCTTC. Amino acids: CASSPGSYNEQFF.

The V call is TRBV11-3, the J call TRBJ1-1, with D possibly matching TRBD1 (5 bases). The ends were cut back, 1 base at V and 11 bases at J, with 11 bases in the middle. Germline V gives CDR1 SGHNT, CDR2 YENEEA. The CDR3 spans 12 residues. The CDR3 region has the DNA TGTGCCAGCAGCTTAGCCGGGGGACGGGCTTTCTTT. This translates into CASSLAGGRAFF.

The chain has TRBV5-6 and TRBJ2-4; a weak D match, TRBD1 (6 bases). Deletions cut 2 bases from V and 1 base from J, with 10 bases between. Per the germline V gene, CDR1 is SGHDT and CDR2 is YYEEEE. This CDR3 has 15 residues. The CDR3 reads CASSLNRAAKNIQYF. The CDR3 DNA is TGTGCCAGCAGCTTAAACAGGGCGGCCAAAAACATTCAGTACTTC. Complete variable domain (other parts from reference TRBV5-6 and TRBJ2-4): DAGVTQSPTHLIKTRGQQVTLRCSPKSGHDTVSWYQQALGQGPQFIFQYYEEEERQRGNFPDRFSGHQFPNYSSELNVNALLLGDSALYLCASSLNRAAKNIQYFGAGTRLSVL.

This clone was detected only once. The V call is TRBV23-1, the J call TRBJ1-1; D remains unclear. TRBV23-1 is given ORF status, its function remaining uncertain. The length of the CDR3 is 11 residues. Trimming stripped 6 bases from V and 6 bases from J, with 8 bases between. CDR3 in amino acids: CASRVTPEAFF. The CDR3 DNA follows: TGCGCCAGCAGGGTTACCCCTGAAGCTTTCTTT.

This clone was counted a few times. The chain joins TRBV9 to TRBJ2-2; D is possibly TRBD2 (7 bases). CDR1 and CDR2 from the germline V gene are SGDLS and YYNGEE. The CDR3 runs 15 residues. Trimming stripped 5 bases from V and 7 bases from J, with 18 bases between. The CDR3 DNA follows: TGTGCCAGCAGTATGAGGTCGGGGGGCGGCGGGGAGCTGTTTTTT. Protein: CASSMRSGGGGELFF.

DNA for the CDR3: TGTGCCAGCAGTGTCGGGAGCTTCTCCTACGAGCAGTACTTC. It specifies CASSVGSFSYEQYF. The rearrangement uses TRBV2 and TRBJ2-7, with D perhaps matching TRBD2 (6 bases). This CDR3 region has 14 residues. Per the germline V gene, CDR1 is SNHLY and CDR2 is FYNNEI. The V and J ends lost 4 bases and 0 bases respectively, with 10 bases between them.

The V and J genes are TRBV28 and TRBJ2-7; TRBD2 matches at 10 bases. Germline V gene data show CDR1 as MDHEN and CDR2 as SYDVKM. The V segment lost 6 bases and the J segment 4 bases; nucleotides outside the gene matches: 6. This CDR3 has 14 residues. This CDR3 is CASRGTSAFYEQYF. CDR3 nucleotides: TGTGCCAGCAGGGGGACTAGCGCGTTTTACGAGCAGTACTTC.

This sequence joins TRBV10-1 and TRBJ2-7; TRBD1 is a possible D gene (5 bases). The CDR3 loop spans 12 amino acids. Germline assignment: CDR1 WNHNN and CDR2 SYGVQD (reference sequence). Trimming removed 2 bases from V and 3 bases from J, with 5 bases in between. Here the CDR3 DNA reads TGCGCCAGCAGTGAGAGGGGCTACGAGCAGTACTTC. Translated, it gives CASSERGYEQYF.

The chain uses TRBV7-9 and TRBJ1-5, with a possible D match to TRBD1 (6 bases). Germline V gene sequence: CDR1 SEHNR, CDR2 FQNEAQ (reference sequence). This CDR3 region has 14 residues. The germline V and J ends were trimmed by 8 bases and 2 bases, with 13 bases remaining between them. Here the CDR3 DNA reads TGTGCCAGCCAAGGGGGGAATGGCAATCAGCCCCAGCATTTT. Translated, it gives CASQGGNGNQPQHF.

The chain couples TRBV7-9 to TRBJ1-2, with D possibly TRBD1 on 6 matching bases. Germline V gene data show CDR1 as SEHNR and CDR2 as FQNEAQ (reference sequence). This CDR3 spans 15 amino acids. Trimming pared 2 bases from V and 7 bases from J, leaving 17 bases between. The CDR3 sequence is CASSLLVRGDSGYTF. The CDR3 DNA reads TGTGCCAGCAGCTTATTGGTCAGGGGTGACTCTGGCTACACCTTC.

In DNA form, the CDR3 reads TGTGCCAGCAGCTTGGCCCCGCTCTCTGGGGCCAACGTCCTGACTTTC. Protein sequence: CASSLAPLSGANVLTF. The rearrangement joins TRBV5-5 to TRBJ2-6; D uncertain. CDR3 size: 16 residues. Deletions cut 0 bases from V and 0 bases from J, with 7 bases between. CDR1 is SGHKS and CDR2 is YYEKEE in the germline V gene (reference sequence).

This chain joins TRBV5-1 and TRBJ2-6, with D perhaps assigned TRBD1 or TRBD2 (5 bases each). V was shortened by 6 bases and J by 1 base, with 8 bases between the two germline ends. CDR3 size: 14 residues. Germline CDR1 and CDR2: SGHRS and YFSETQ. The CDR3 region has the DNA TGCGCCAGCATGAGGGGTTCTGGGGCCAACGTCCTGACTTTC. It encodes CASMRGSGANVLTF.

In DNA form, the CDR3 reads TGTGCCTGGAGAATAGCGGGAGGCTTAACCGGGGAGCTGTTTTTT. Translated: CAWRIAGGLTGELFF. The chain combines TRBV30 with TRBJ2-2; 10 positions agree with TRBD2. The germline CDR1 and CDR2 sequences are GTSNPN and SVGIG (reference sequence). Trimming removed 3 bases from V and 5 bases from J; junction bases left unmatched: 6. CDR3 length: 15 amino acids.

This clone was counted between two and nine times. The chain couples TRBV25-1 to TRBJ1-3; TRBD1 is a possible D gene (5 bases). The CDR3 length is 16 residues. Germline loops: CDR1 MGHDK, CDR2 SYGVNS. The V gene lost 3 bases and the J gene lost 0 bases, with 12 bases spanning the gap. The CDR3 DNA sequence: TGTGCCAGCAGTGACCCGGGACGGCTCTCTGGAAACACCATATATTTT. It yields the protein CASSDPGRLSGNTIYF.

DNA for the CDR3: TGTGCCTGGAGTGTAGAGGGGACAGGAGTACGGGGCTACACCTTC. This sequence encodes CAWSVEGTGVRGYTF. The rearrangement joins TRBV30 to TRBJ1-2; TRBD1 aligns across 8 bases. Germline V gene sequence: CDR1 GTSNPN, CDR2 SVGIG (reference sequence). The CDR3 has 15 residues. V trimming: 0 bases; J trimming: 8 bases; junction bases outside the gene matches: 11.

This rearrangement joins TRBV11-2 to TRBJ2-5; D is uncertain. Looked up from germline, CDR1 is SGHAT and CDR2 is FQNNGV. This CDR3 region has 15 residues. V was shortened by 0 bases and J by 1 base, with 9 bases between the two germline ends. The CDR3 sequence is CASSLDSGPQETQYF. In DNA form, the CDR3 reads TGTGCCAGCAGCTTAGATTCTGGACCCCAAGAGACCCAGTACTTC.